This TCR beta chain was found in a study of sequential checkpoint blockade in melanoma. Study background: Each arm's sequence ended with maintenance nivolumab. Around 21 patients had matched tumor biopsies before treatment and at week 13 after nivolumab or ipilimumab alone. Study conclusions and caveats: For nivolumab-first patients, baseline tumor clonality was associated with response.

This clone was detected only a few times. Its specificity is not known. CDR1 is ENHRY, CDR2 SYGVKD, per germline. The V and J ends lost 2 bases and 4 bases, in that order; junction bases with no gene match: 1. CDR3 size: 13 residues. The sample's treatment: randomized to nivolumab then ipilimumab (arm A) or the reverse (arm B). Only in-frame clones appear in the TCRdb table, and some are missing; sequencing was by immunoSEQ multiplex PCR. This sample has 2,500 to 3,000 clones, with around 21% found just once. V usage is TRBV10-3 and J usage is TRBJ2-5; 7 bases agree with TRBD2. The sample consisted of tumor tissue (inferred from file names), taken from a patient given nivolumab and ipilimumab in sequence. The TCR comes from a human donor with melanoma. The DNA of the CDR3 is TGTGCCATCAGTGAGAGCGGGATAGAGACCCAGTACTTC. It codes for CAISESGIETQYF.